The clone carrying this T cell receptor (beta chain) appeared a few times. Its specificity is unknown. The sample belongs to a study of T cells after yellow fever vaccination. Study-wide results and caveats: Compared with primary, the secondary response was weaker and peaked at day 5, not 15. There was a small share of clonotypes that showed up in both the CD4 and CD8 compartments. At under 98% for CD4 and 70% to 90% for CD8, most primary-vaccination clones showed up again after the booster.

Template switching by 5'RACE produced TCR cDNA, adding a universal primer site and UMIs. Each CDR3 protein is one row after TCRdb ran MiXCR on the 5' RACE reads. The sample consists of 500,000 to 550,000 distinct CDR3 sequences, just over 20% of them appearing once. V lost 2 bases and J 5 bases, leaving 16 bases between the germline ends. The CDR3 runs to 15 residues. Germline V gene data show CDR1 as SGHRS and CDR2 as YFSETQ. The chain combines TRBV5-1 with TRBJ2-5; D may be TRBD1 or TRBD2 (5 bases each). The sequence was collected from a young man who received the YFV17D yellow fever vaccine. Source: PBMCs, taken approximately 22 days after the first yellow fever vaccination. CDR3 in amino acids: CASSLLSGSAETQYF. For the CDR3, the DNA is TGCGCCAGCAGCTTATTGTCAGGGAGCGCCGAGACCCAGTACTTC.